This T cell receptor (beta chain) was recorded in a study of T cell responses to AZD1222 COVID-19 vaccine. Here immunoSEQ multiplex PCR was the method, and the copy in TCRdb shows in-frame clones only, minus some. The sample has 150,000 to 200,000 clones; roughly 92% are singletons. Points on this clone: The antigen remains undetermined.

V lost 3 bases, J lost 3 bases, and 10 bases lay in between. CDR3 length equals 14 residues. Germline CDR1 is KGHSH and CDR2 is LQKENI. Broader study findings: Only five or six AZD1222 recipients tested seropositive at baseline. Repertoires were obtained solely post-peak T cell response.

The receptor's source is an adult in good health. This chain links TRBV18 with TRBJ2-3, with a weak D call TRBD2 (6 bases). Sequenced material: peripheral blood, taken on day 0 of AZD1222 vaccination. DNA of the CDR3: TGTGCCAGCTCACCCCGACTAGGTACAGATACGCAGTATTTT. This sequence encodes CASSPRLGTDTQYF.